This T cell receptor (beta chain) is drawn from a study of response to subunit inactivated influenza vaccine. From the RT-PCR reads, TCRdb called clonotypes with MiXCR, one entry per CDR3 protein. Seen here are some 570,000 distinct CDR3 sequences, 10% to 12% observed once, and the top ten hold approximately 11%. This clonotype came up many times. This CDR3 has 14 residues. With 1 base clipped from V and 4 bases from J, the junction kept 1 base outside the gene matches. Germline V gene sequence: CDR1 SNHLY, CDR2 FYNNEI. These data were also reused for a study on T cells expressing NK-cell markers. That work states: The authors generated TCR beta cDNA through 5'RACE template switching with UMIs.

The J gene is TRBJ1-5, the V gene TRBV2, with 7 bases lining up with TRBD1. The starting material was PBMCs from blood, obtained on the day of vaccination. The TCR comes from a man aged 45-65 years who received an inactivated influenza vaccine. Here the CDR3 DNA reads TGTGCCAGCAGTGAAGAGACAGGGAATCAGCCCCAGCATTTT. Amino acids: CASSEETGNQPQHF.